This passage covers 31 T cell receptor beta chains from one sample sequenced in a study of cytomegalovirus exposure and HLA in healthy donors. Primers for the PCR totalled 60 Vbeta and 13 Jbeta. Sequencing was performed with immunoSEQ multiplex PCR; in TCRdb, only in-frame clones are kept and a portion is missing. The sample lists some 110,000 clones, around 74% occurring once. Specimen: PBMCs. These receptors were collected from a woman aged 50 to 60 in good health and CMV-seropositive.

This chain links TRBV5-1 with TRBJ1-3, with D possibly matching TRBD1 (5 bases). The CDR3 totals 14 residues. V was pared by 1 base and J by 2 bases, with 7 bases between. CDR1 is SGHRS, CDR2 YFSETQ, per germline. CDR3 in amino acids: CASSLLGAGNTIYF. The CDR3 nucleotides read TGCGCCAGCAGCTTGTTAGGGGCTGGAAACACCATATATTTT. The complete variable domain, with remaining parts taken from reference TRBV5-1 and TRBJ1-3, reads KAGVTQTPRYLIKTRGQQVTLSCSPISGHRSVSWYQQTPGQGLQFLFEYFSETQRNKGNFPGRFSGRQFSNSRSEMNVSTLELGDSALYLCASSLLGAGNTIYFGEGSWLTVV.

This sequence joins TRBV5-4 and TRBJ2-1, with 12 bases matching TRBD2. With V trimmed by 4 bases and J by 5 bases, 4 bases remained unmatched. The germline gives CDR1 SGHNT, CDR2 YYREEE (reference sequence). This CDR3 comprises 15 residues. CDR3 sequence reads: CASSASSGGDNEQFF. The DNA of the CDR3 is TGTGCCAGCAGCGCCTCTAGCGGGGGGGACAATGAGCAGTTCTTC.

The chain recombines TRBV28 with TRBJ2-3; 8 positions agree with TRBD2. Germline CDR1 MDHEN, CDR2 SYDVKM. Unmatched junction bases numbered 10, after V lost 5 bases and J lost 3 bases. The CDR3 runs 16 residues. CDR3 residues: CASSTPGAGATDTQYF. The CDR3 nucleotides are TGTGCCAGCAGTACCCCAGGAGCGGGGGCTACAGATACGCAGTATTTT.

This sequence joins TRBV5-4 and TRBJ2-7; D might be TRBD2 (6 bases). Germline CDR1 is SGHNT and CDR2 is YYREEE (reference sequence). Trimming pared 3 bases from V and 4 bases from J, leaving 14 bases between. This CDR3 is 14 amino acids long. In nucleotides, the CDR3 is TGTGCCAGCAGCTCACGGGACTGGAATTACGAGCAGTACTTC. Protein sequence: CASSSRDWNYEQYF. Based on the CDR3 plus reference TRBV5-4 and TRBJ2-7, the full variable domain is ETGVTQSPTHLIKTRGQQVTLRCSSQSGHNTVSWYQQALGQGPQFIFQYYREEENGRGNFPPRFSGLQFPNYSSELNVNALELDDSALYLCASSSRDWNYEQYFGPGTRLTVT.

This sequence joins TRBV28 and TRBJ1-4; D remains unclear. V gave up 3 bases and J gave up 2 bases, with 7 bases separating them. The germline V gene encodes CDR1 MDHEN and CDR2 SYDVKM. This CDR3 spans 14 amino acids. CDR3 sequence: CASSFGGTNEKLFF. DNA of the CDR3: TGTGCCAGCAGTTTTGGTGGCACTAATGAAAAACTGTTTTTT.

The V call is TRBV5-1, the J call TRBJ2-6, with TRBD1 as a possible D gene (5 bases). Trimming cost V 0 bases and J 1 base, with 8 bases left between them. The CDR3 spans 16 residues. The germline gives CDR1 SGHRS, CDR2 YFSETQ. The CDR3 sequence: CASSLVYRSGANVLTF. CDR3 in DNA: TGCGCCAGCAGCTTGGTATACAGGTCTGGGGCCAACGTCCTGACTTTC.

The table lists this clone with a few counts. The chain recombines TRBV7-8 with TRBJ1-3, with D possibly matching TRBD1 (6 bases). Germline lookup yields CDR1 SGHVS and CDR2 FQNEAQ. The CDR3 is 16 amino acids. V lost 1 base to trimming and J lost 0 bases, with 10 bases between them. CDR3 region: CASSLGQALSGNTIYF. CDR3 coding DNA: TGTGCCAGCAGCTTAGGACAGGCCCTCTCTGGAAACACCATATATTTT.

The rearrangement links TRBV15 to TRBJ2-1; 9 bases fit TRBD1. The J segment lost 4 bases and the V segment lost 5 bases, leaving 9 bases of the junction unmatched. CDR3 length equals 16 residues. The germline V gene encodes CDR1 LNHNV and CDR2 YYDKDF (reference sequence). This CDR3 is CATSYLQGAAYNEQFF. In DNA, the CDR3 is TGTGCCACCAGCTACCTACAGGGGGCGGCGTACAATGAGCAGTTCTTC.

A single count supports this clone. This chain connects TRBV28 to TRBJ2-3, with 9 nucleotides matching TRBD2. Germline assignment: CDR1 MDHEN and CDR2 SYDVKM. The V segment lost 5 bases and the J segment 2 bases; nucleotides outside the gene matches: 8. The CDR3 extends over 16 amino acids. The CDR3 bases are TGTGCCAGCAGTATGGGGACTAGCAGATTCACAGATACGCAGTATTTT. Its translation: CASSMGTSRFTDTQYF. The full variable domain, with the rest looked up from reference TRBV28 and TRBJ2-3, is DVKVTQSSRYLVKRTGEKVFLECVQDMDHENMFWYRQDPGLGLRLIYFSYDVKMKEKGDIPEGYSVSREKKERFSLILESASTNQTSMYLCASSMGTSRFTDTQYFGPGTRLTVL.

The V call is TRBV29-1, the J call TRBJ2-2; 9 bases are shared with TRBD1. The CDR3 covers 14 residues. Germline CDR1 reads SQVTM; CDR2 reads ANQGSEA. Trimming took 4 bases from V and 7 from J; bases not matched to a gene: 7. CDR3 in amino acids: CSVVIQGAGGELFF. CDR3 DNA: TGCAGCGTTGTAATACAGGGGGCGGGCGGGGAGCTGTTTTTT.

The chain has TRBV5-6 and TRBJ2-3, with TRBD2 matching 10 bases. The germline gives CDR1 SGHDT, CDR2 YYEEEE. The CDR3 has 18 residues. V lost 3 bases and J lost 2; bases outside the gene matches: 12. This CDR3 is CASSSRASGGVFTDTQYF. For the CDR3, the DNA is TGTGCCAGCAGCTCCCGAGCTAGCGGGGGAGTTTTCACAGATACGCAGTATTTT.

CDR3 bases: TGCAGCGTCACCGGGACAGGGTTTGCCGGGGAGCTGTTTTTT. Its translation: CSVTGTGFAGELFF. The chain combines TRBV29-1 with TRBJ2-2; 9 positions match TRBD1. Per germline, CDR1 SQVTM and CDR2 ANQGSEA. This CDR3 contains 14 residues. J gave up 6 bases and V 6 bases, and 8 bases lay outside the gene matches.

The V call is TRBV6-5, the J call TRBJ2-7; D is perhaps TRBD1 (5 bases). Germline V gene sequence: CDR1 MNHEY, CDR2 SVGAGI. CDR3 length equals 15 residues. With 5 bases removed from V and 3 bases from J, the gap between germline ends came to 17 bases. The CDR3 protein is CASSRLPRQNYEQYF. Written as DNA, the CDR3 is TGTGCCAGCAGTCGGCTCCCCAGACAGAACTACGAGCAGTACTTC.

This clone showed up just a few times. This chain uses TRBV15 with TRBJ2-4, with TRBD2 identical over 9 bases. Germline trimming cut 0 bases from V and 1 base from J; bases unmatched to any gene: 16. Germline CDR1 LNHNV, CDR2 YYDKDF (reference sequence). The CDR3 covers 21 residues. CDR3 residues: CATSRDPGARGGHSAKNIQYF. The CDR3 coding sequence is TGTGCCACCAGCAGAGATCCGGGGGCGCGGGGGGGCCATTCTGCCAAAAACATTCAGTACTTC.

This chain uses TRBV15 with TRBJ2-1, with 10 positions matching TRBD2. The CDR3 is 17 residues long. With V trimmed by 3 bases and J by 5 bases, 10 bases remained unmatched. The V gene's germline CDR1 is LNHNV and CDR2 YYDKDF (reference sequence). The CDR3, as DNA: TGTGCCACCAGCAGGGGCCGTGTAGCGGGGGGTAACAATGAGCAGTTCTTC. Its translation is CATSRGRVAGGNNEQFF.

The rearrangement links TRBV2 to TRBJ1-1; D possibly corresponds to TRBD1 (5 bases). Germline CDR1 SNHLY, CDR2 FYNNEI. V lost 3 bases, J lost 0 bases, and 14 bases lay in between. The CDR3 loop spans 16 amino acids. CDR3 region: CASSDLGHLMNTEAFF. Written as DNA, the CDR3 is TGTGCCAGCAGTGACCTTGGACATCTCATGAACACTGAAGCTTTCTTT.

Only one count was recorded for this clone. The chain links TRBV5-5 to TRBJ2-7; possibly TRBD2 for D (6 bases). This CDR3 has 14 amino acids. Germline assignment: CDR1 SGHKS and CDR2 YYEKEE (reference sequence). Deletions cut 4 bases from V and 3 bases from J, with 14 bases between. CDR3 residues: CASSPLGGHYEQYF. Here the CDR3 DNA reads TGTGCCAGCAGCCCCTTGGGGGGTCACTACGAGCAGTACTTC. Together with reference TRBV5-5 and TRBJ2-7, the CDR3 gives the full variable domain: DAGVTQSPTHLIKTRGQQVTLRCSPISGHKSVSWYQQVLGQGPQFIFQYYEKEERGRGNFPDRFSARQFPNYSSELNVNALLLGDSALYLCASSPLGGHYEQYFGPGTRLTVT.

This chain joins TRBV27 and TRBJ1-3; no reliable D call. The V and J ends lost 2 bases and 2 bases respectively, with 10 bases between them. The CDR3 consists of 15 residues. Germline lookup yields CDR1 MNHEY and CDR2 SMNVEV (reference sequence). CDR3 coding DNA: TGTGCCAGCAGTTTAATGAGTCGCCCTGGAAACACCATATATTTT. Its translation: CASSLMSRPGNTIYF.

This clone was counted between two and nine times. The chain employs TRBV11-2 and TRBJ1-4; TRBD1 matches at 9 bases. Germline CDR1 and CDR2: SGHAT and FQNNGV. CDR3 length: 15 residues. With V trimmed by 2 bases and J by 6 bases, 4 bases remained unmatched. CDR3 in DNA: TGTGCCAGCAGCTTAATTGGGACAGGGCATGAAAAACTGTTTTTT. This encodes CASSLIGTGHEKLFF.

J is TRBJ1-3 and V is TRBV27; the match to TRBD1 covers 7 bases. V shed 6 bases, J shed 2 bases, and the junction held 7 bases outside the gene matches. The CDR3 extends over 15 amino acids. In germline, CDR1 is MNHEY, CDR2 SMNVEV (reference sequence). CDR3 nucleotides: TGTGCCAGCAGCACAAAGACAGGGCCTGGAAACACCATATATTTT. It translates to CASSTKTGPGNTIYF.

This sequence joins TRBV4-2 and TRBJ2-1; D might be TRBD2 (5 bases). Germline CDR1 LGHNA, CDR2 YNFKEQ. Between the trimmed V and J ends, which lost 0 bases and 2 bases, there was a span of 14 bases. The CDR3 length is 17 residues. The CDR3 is CASSQEGARLPYNEQFF. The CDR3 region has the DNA TGTGCCAGCAGCCAAGAGGGAGCGAGACTTCCCTACAATGAGCAGTTCTTC.

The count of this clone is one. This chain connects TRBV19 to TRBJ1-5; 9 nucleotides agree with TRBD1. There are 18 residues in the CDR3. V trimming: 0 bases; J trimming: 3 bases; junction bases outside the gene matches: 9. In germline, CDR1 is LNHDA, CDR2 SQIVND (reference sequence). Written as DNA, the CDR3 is TGTGCCAGTAGTATAGAGGGGACAGGGCTCGTTACCAATCAGCCCCAGCATTTT. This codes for CASSIEGTGLVTNQPQHF.

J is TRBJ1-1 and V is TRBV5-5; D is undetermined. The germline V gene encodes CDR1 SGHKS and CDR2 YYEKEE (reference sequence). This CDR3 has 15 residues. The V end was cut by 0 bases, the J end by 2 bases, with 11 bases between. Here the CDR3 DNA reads TGTGCCAGCAGCTTGGGAGGTCACTTAAACACTGAAGCTTTCTTT. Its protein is CASSLGGHLNTEAFF.

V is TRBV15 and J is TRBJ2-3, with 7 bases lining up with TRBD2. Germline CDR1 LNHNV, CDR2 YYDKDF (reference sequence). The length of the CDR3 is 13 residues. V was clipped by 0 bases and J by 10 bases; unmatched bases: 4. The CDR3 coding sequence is TGTGCCACCAGCAGAGATTGGACTAGTGCGCAGTATTTT. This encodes CATSRDWTSAQYF. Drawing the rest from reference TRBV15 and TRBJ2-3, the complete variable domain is DAMVIQNPRYQVTQFGKPVTLSCSQTLNHNVMYWYQQKSSQAPKLLFHYYDKDFNNEADTPDNFQSRRPNTSFCFLDIRSPGLGDTAMYLCATSRDWTSAQYFGPGTRLTVL.

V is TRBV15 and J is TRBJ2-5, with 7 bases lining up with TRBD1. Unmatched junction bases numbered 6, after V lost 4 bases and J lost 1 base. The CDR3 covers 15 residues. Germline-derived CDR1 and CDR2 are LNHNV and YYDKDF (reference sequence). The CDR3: CATSTRQGSQETQYF. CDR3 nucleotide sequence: TGTGCCACCAGCACTAGACAGGGTAGCCAAGAGACCCAGTACTTC.

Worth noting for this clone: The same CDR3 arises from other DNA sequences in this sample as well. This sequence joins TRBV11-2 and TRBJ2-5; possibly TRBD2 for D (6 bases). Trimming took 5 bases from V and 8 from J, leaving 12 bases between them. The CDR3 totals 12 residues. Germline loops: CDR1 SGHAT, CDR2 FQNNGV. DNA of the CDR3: TGTGCCAGCAGCCGGGGGTTGGAAACCCAGTACTTC. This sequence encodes CASSRGLETQYF.

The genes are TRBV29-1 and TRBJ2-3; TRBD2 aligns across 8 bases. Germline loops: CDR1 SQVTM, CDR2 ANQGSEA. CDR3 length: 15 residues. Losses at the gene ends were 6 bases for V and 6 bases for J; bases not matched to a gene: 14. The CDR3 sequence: CSVAGGPGGSDTQYF. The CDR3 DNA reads TGCAGCGTCGCGGGAGGCCCGGGGGGCTCGGATACGCAGTATTTT.

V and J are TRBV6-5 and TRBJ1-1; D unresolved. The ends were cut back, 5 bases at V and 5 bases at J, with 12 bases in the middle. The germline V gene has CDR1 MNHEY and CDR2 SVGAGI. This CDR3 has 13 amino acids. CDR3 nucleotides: TGTGCCAGCAGTGGAGGGCTTAGGACTGAAGCTTTCTTT. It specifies CASSGGLRTEAFF.

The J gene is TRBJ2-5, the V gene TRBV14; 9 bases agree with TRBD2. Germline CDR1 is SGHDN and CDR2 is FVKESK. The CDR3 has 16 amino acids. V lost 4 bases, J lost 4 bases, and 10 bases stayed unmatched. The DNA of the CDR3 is TGTGCCAGCAGCCCAGGCAATAGCGGGGGACTAGAGACCCAGTACTTC. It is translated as CASSPGNSGGLETQYF.

CDR3 DNA sequence: TGCGCCAGCAGCTTCTCGACAGTCGAGCAGTTCTTC. This gives the protein CASSFSTVEQFF. The V gene is TRBV5-1, the J gene TRBJ2-1; D is possibly TRBD1 (5 bases). The V and J ends lost 2 bases and 10 bases respectively, with 10 bases between them. Germline V gives CDR1 SGHRS, CDR2 YFSETQ. This CDR3 is 12 amino acids long. Filled out from reference TRBV5-1 and TRBJ2-1, the complete variable domain reads KAGVTQTPRYLIKTRGQQVTLSCSPISGHRSVSWYQQTPGQGLQFLFEYFSETQRNKGNFPGRFSGRQFSNSRSEMNVSTLELGDSALYLCASSFSTVEQFFGPGTRLTVL.

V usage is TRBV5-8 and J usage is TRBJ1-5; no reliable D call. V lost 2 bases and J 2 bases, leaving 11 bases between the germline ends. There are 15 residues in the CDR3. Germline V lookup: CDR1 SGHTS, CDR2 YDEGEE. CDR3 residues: CASSFVGKGNQPQHF. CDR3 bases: TGTGCCAGCAGCTTCGTCGGGAAGGGCAATCAGCCCCAGCATTTT.